This section outlines one TCR beta chain sequence together with its context. Antigen specificity is unknown. The source of the sample is a study of beta chain features in type 1 diabetes. Findings and caveats of the study: VDJ junctions in type 1 diabetes patients carried more deletions and fewer insertions. Shortening of TCRB CDR3s, moderate but significant, appeared in all four CD4+ subsets of Type 1 diabetes patients.

Reverse transcription of all isolated RNA meant that expressed TCRB transcripts were sequenced. Libraries were prepared by immunoSEQ multiplex PCR; TCRdb keeps only in-frame clonotypes and omits some of them. The table has roughly 300,000 clones, roughly 8% seen once. V was clipped by 6 bases and J by 7 bases; unmatched bases: 6. The germline V gene has CDR1 MNHEY and CDR2 SMNVEV (reference sequence). The CDR3 loop spans 14 amino acids. This chain links TRBV27 with TRBJ1-5, with 10 nucleotides matching TRBD1. The clonotype was recovered from a woman between 18 and 30 years old in good health. Sequencing used central memory CD4+ T cells from blood. CDR3 region: CASSGDRGRQPQHF. The DNA for the CDR3 is TGTGCCAGCAGCGGGGACAGGGGAAGGCAGCCCCAGCATTTT.